These 10 T cell receptor beta chains came from one sample sequenced in a study of cytomegalovirus exposure and HLA in healthy donors. The primer mix had 60 Vbeta and 13 Jbeta primers. Method: immunoSEQ multiplex PCR; TCRdb's copy keeps in-frame clones and lacks some. Of around 180,000 clones listed, about 90% are singletons. Sequenced input: PBMCs. The origin of the receptors is a girl under two years old in good health and CMV-seronegative.

The chain employs TRBV2 and TRBJ2-2; D remains unclear. CDR3 length: 13 residues. The V gene lost 7 bases and the J gene lost 3 bases, with 9 bases spanning the gap. Germline V gene sequence: CDR1 SNHLY, CDR2 FYNNEI. CDR3 protein: CASINRDTGELFF. The CDR3, as DNA: TGTGCCAGCATAAACAGAGACACCGGGGAGCTGTTTTTT.

V usage is TRBV5-1 and J usage is TRBJ1-6; TRBD1 matches 9 bases. This CDR3 comprises 15 residues. The V gene's germline CDR1 is SGHRS and CDR2 YFSETQ. After removal of 1 base from V and 9 bases from J, the junction contained 5 bases not matched to a gene. In DNA form, the CDR3 reads TGCGCCAGCAGCTTGAGTGGGACAGGGATTTCACCCCTCCACTTT. Residues: CASSLSGTGISPLHF.

The gene calls are TRBV4-1 and TRBJ1-4, with a possible D match to TRBD1 (6 bases). Germline V CDR1 and CDR2: MGHRA, YSYEKL. V was cut by 4 bases and J by 8 bases, with 17 bases left in between. The CDR3 is 15 residues long. CDR3 coding DNA: TGCGCCAGCAGCCTCAGGGGCGCCCAGTCCGAAAAACTGTTTTTT. It is translated as CASSLRGAQSEKLFF.

This chain links TRBV7-9 with TRBJ2-5; TRBD2 is a possible D gene (5 bases). This CDR3 is built from 13 residues. Germline-derived CDR1 and CDR2 are SEHNR and FQNEAQ (reference sequence). Trimming pared 5 bases from V and 1 base from J, leaving 8 bases between. The CDR3 DNA reads TGTGCCAGCAGCGTAAGCGGCCAAGAGACCCAGTACTTC. It codes for CASSVSGQETQYF.

This chain links TRBV5-1 with TRBJ1-2; 9 nucleotides align to TRBD1. CDR3 length: 14 amino acids. V lost 0 bases and J lost 8; bases outside the gene matches: 5. Germline V gene lookup returns CDR1 SGHRS and CDR2 YFSETQ. The DNA for the CDR3 is TGCGCCAGCAGCTTGGGGGACAGGGCTGACGGCTACACCTTC. Its protein product is CASSLGDRADGYTF.

This clone has only a few counts. The chain couples TRBV6-6 to TRBJ2-5; 10 nucleotides agree with TRBD1. This CDR3 region has 16 residues. The germline gives CDR1 MNHNY, CDR2 SVGAGI (reference sequence). The trim removed 3 bases at V and 2 bases at J, leaving 6 bases unmatched. DNA of the CDR3: TGTGCCAGCAGTTATGGGGGACAGGGGATACAAGAGACCCAGTACTTC. As protein: CASSYGGQGIQETQYF.

This rearrangement joins TRBV10-3 to TRBJ2-5; TRBD2 matches at 11 bases. This CDR3 spans 13 amino acids. Trimming removed 11 bases from V and 5 bases from J; junction bases left unmatched: 7. Germline V gene lookup returns CDR1 ENHRY and CDR2 SYGVKD. The CDR3 loop is CAVSGGALETQYF. CDR3 nucleotide sequence: TGTGCCGTTAGCGGGGGGGCGTTGGAGACCCAGTACTTC.

This clone has just one count. The gene calls are TRBV6-6 and TRBJ2-3; TRBD2 matches 10 bases. The ends lost 8 bases at V and 4 bases at J; junction bases unmatched: 12. This CDR3 spans 16 amino acids. Germline V gene data show CDR1 as MNHNY and CDR2 as SVGAGI (reference sequence). CDR3: CASGGQSGGVSDTQYF. CDR3 nucleotide sequence: TGTGCCAGCGGGGGGCAAAGCGGGGGGGTTTCAGATACGCAGTATTTT.

This chain uses TRBV25-1 with TRBJ1-1; D call uncertain. Trimming left V 3 bases short and J 5 bases short, with 7 bases between. CDR3 size: 12 residues. Germline V CDR1 and CDR2: MGHDK, SYGVNS. The CDR3 nucleotides are TGTGCCAGCAGTGACCGGGGTACTGAAGCTTTCTTT. Its protein product is CASSDRGTEAFF.

The chain joins TRBV4-2 to TRBJ1-4; perhaps TRBD1 as D (6 bases). Germline V gene sequence: CDR1 LGHNA, CDR2 YNFKEQ. CDR3 length: 15 residues. Trimming stripped 1 base from V and 4 bases from J, with 10 bases between. The CDR3 loop is CASSQVRGLNEKLFF. Here the CDR3 DNA reads TGTGCCAGCAGCCAAGTGCGGGGGCTTAATGAAAAACTGTTTTTT.